This TCR beta chain was identified in a study of T cells expressing NK-cell markers (dated by TCRdb to 2019 to 2021). With regard to the full study: Eight or nine donors provided sorted CD3+CD56+NKG2C+, CD3+CD56+NKG2C- and CD3+CD56-NKG2C+ T-cell subsets, whose TCR beta-chain repertoires were profiled. Seven of the eight sequenced donors were HCMV-seropositive and one was HCMV-seronegative. The study sequenced eight donors, all healthy volunteers chosen at random: three men and five women. Libraries were sequenced as 2 x 150 bp reads on Illumina HiSeq 2000/2500, MiSeq or NextSeq. Broader findings and caveats from the paper: Those dominant clonotypes were again the most abundant among CD3+CD56-NKG2C+ cells in a few donors, at about 25-60.1%. Whether the expanded NKG2C-expressing T cell clones were specific for HCMV antigens remained unclear. In several donors, the dominant CD3+CD56+NKG2C+ clonotypes ranked among the top 10 CD8+ clonotypes, making up roughly 1.0-7.5% of CD8+ T cells.

The run used an Illumina HiSeq 2000. 5'RACE template switching, by which a universal primer site and unique molecular identifiers were added, was used to make TCR beta cDNA libraries. cDNA synthesis was primed from the TCR beta constant segment, followed by two successive PCR amplification steps. Regarding the original processing steps: MIGEC handled demultiplexing of the reads and grouping by UMI, while MiTCR was used to assemble and quantify clonotypes. Only TCR cDNA sequences supported by at least two reads were kept to exclude erroneous sequences. The tcR package was used for downstream repertoire analysis, and clonotypes were matched across fractions by CDR3 nucleotide sequence plus V segment. VDJmatch was used to annotate antigen specificity against VDJdb, with one amino acid substitution allowed in CDR3. TCRdb reprocessed the reads and provides one entry for every CDR3 protein sequence; no DNA is given. The V and J calls here are based on TCRdb, not the publication. This specimen's table enumerates a few hundred thousand distinct CDR3 sequences. The top ten constitute 0.39% of the sample.

There are 18 amino acids in the CDR3, from cysteine to phenylalanine inclusive. DNA is not recorded here. From a lookup of the germline V gene (reference sequence), CDR1 and CDR2 are SGHAT and FQDESV. As concerns this clonotype: Its antigen has not been determined.

To determine HCMV serostatus, a commercial ELISA kit was used to detect HCMV-specific IgG in serum. Ficoll density gradient centrifugation was used to isolate peripheral blood mononuclear cells from blood. This chain is built from TRBV11-1 and TRBJ2-1; TCRdb picks TRBD2, but there is no DNA to check that call. The TCR sequence derives from a man between 18 and 29 years old in good health. Donor details come from another sample of the same person, matched by shared clones. Material for sequencing was blood T cells: a sorted CD56 or NKG2C T cell subset, CD4+ or CD8+ T cells, or bulk PBMC T cells (not recorded which). The CDR3 is CASSSKRPGTSGNNEQFF.